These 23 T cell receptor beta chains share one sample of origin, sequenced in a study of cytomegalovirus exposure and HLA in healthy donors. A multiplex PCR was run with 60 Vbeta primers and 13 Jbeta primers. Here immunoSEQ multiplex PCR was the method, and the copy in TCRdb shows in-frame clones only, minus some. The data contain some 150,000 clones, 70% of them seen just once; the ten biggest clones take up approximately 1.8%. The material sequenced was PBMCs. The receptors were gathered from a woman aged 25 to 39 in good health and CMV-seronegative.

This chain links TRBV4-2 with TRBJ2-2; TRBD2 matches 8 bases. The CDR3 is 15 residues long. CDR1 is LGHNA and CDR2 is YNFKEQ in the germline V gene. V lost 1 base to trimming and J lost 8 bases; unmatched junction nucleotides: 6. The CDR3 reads CASSQAGGAWGELFF. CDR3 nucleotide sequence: TGTGCCAGCAGCCAAGCCGGGGGGGCCTGGGGGGAGCTGTTTTTT.

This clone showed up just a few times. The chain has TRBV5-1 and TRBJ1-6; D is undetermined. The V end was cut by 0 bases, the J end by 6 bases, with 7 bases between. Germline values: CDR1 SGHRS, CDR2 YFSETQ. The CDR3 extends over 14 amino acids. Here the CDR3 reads CASSLDSSNSPLHF. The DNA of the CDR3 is TGCGCCAGCAGCTTGGATTCGTCTAATTCACCCCTCCACTTT.

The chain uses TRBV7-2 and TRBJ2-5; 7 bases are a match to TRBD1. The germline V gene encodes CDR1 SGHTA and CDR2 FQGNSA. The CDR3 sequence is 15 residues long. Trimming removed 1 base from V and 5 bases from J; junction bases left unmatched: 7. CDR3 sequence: CASSLVGQGVETQYF. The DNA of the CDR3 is TGTGCCAGCAGCTTAGTGGGGCAGGGGGTTGAGACCCAGTACTTC.

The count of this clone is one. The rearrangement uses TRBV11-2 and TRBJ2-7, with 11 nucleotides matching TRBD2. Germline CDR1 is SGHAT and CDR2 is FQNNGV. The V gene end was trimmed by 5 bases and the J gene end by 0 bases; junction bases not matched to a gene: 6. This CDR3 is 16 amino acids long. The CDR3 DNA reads TGTGCCAGCAGCCCAGGACTAGCGGGTAGCTCCTACGAGCAGTACTTC. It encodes CASSPGLAGSSYEQYF.

The CDR3 spells CASSPHREETQYF. The CDR3 coding sequence is TGTGCCAGCAGTCCCCACAGGGAAGAGACCCAGTACTTC. J is TRBJ2-5 and V is TRBV6-4, with D perhaps TRBD1 (6 bases). CDR3 length: 13 amino acids. CDR1 MRHNA and CDR2 SNTAGT come from the germline V gene. V lost 5 bases, J lost 3 bases, and 10 bases lay in between.

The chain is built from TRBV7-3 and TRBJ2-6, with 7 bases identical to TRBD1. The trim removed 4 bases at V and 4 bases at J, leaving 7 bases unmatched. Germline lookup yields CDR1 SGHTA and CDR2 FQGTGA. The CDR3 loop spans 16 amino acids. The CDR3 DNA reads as TGTGCCAGCAGCTCGAGGACAGGAACAGGGGCCAACGTCCTGACTTTC. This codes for CASSSRTGTGANVLTF.

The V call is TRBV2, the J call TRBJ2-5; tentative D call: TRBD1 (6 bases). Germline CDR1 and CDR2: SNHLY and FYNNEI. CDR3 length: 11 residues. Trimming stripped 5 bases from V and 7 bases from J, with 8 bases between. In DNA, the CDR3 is TGTGCCAGCAGTCTAGGGGGGACCCAGTACTTC. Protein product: CASSLGGTQYF.

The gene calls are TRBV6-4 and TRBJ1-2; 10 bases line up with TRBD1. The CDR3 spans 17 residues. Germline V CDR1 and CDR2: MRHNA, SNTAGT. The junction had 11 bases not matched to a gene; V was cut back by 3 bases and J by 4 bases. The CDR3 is CASSETGGAGLFYGYTF. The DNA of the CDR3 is TGTGCCAGCAGTGAGACAGGGGGCGCGGGTCTTTTCTATGGCTACACCTTC.

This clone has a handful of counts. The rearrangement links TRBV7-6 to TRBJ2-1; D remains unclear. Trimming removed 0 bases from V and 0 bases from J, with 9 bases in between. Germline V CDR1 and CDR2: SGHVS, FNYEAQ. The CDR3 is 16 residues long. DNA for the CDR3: TGTGCCAGCAGCTTAGCGCTTTCACTCTCCTACAATGAGCAGTTCTTC. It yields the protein CASSLALSLSYNEQFF.

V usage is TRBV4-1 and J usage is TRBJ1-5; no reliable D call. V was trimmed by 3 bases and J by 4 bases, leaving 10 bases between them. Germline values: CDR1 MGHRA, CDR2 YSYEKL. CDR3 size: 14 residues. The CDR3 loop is CASSQYPGNQPQHF. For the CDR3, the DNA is TGCGCCAGCAGCCAGTACCCGGGGAATCAGCCCCAGCATTTT.

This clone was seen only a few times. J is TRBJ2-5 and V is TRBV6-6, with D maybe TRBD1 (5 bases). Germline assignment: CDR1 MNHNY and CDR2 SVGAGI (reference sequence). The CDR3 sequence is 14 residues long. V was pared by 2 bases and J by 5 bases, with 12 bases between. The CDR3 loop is CASSYLGRVETQYF. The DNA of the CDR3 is TGTGCCAGCAGTTACCTCGGCAGGGTGGAGACCCAGTACTTC.

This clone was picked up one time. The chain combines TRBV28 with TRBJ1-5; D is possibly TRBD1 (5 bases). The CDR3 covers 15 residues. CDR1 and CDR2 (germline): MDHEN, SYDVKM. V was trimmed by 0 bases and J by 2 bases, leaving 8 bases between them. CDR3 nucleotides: TGTGCCAGCAGTTTATGGGGAGGGGGCAATCAGCCCCAGCATTTT. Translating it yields CASSLWGGGNQPQHF. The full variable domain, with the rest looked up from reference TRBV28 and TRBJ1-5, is DVKVTQSSRYLVKRTGEKVFLECVQDMDHENMFWYRQDPGLGLRLIYFSYDVKMKEKGDIPEGYSVSREKKERFSLILESASTNQTSMYLCASSLWGGGNQPQHFGDGTRLSIL.

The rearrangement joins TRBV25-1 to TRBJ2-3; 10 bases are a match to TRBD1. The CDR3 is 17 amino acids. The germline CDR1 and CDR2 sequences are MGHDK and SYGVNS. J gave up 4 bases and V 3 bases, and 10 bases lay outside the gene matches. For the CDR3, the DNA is TGTGCCAGCAGTGATATCGGGACAGGGGTATGGGCAGATACGCAGTATTTT. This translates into CASSDIGTGVWADTQYF.

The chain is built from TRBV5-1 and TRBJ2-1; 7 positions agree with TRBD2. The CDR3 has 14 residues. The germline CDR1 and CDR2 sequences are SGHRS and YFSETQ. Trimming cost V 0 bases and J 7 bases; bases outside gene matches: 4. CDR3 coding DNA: TGCGCCAGCAGCTTGGAAGCGGGGCGAAATGAGCAGTTCTTC. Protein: CASSLEAGRNEQFF.

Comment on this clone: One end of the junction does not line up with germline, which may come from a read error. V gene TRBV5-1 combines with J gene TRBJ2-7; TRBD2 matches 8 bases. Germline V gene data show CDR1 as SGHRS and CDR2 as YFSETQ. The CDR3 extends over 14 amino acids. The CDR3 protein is CASRFPTSGNEQYF. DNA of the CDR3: TGCGCCAGCCGCTTCCCTACTAGCGGTAACGAGCAGTACTTC.

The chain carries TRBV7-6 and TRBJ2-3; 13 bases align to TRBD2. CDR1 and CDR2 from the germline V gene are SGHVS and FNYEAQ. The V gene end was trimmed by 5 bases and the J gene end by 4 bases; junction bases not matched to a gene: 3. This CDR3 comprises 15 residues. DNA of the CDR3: TGTGCCAGCAGCGAACTAGCGGGAGGGGCAGATACGCAGTATTTT. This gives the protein CASSELAGGADTQYF.

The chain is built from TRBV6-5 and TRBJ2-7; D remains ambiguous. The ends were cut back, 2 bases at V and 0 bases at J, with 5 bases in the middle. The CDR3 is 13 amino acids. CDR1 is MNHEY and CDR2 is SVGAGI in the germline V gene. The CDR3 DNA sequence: TGTGCCAGCAGTTACACAGCCTCCTACGAGCAGTACTTC. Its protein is CASSYTASYEQYF.

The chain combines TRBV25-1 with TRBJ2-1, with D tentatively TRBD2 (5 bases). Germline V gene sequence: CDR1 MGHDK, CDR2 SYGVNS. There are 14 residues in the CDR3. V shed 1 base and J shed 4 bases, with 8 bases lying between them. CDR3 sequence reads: CASSESGRYNEQFF. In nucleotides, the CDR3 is TGTGCCAGCAGTGAATCGGGAAGGTACAATGAGCAGTTCTTC.

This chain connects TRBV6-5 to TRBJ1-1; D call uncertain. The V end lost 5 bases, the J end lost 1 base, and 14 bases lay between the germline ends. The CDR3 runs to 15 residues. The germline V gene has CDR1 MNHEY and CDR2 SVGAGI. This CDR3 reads CASSPPTTGNTEAFF. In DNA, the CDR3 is TGTGCCAGCAGTCCGCCGACAACCGGGAACACTGAAGCTTTCTTT.

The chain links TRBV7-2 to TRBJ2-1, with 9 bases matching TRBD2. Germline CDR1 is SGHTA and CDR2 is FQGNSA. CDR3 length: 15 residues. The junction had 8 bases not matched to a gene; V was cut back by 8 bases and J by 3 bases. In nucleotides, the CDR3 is TGTGCCAGCGGGGACGCGGGGGGGAACTACAATGAGCAGTTCTTC. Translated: CASGDAGGNYNEQFF.

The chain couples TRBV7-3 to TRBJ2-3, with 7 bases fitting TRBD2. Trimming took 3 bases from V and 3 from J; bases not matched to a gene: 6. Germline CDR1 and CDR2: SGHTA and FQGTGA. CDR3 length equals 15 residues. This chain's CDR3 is CASSLGRGGTDTQYF. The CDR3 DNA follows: TGTGCCAGCAGCTTGGGGCGGGGAGGGACAGATACGCAGTATTTT.

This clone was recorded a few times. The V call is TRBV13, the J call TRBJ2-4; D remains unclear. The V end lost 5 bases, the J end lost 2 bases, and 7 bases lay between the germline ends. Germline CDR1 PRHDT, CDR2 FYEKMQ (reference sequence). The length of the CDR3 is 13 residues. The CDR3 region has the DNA TGTGCCAGCAGCCAAACTTCCAAAAACATTCAGTACTTC. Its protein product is CASSQTSKNIQYF.

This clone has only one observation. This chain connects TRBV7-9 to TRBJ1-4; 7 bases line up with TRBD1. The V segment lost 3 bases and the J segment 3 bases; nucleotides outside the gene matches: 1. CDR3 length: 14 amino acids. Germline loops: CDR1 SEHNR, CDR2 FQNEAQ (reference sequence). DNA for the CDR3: TGTGCCAGCAGCTTGGGACAGTCTAATGAAAAACTGTTTTTT. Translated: CASSLGQSNEKLFF.